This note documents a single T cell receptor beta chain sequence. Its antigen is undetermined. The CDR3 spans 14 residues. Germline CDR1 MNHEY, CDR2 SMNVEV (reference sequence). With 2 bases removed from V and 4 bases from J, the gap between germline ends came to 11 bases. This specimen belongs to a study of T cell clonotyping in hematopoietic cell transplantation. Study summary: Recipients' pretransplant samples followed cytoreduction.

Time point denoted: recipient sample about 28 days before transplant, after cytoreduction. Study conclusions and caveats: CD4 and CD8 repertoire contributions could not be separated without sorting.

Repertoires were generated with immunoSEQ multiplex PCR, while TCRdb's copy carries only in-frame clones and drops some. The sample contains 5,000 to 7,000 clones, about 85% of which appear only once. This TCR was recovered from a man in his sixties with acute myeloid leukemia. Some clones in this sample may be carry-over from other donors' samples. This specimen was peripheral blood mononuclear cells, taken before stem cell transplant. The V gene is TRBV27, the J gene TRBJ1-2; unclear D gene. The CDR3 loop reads CASSLRDTRYGYTF. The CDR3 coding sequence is TGTGCCAGCAGTTTACGTGACACCCGCTATGGCTACACCTTC.